Sequencing of this TCR beta chain was carried out in a study of T cell clones after liver transplantation. Notes on the study in general: These preliminary findings come from unstandardized post-transplant sampling times.

TCRdb keeps only in-frame clones here, not all; method: immunoSEQ multiplex PCR. The data contain tens of thousands of clones, 80% of them singletons. Of note for this clone: Its antigen is unidentified.

Unstimulated PBMCs were sorted into CD3+CD4+ and CD3+CD8+ populations. Germline V gene data show CDR1 as SGHTA and CDR2 as FQGNSA. The CDR3 is 15 amino acids. Trimming removed 1 base from V and 3 bases from J, with 9 bases in between. The sequences come from CD4+ T cells from blood, collected 12 months after liver transplant. V is TRBV7-2 and J is TRBJ1-4; D unresolved. The TCR originated in a human patient who received a liver transplant. Some T cells may have come from the graft donor. The CDR3 region is CASSLVYGANEKLFF. CDR3 nucleotides: TGTGCCAGCAGCTTAGTGTATGGTGCTAATGAAAAACTGTTTTTT. Filled out from reference TRBV7-2 and TRBJ1-4, the complete variable domain reads GAGVSQSPSNKVTEKGKDVELRCDPISGHTALYWYRQSLGQGLEFLIYFQGNSAPDKSGLPSDRFSAERTGGSVSTLTIQRTQQEDSAVYLCASSLVYGANEKLFFGSGTQLSVL.